These 4 T cell receptor beta chains came from one sample sequenced in a study of shared clonotypes between healthy human individuals. Method: immunoSEQ multiplex PCR; TCRdb's copy keeps in-frame clones and lacks some. Here the sample spans about 2.3 million clones, approximately 95% being singletons. Sequenced material: naive CD4+ T cells from PBMCs. Subset: CD45RA+ positively selected. These receptors were collected from a man between 18 and 35 years old in good health. Some clones in this sample may be carry-over from other donors' samples.

The chain recombines TRBV2 with TRBJ2-3; 7 positions match TRBD1. The V segment lost 6 bases and the J segment 13 bases; nucleotides outside the gene matches: 16. The CDR3 runs to 14 residues. Germline-derived CDR1 and CDR2 are SNHLY and FYNNEI. CDR3 nucleotides: TGTGCCAGCAGCCGGACAGGTGACCCCCAGAAGGAGTATTTT. As protein: CASSRTGDPQKEYF.

The chain joins TRBV25-1 to TRBJ2-3; D may match TRBD1 or TRBD2 (5 bases each). The germline V gene encodes CDR1 MGHDK and CDR2 SYGVNS. Trimming took 8 bases from V and 5 from J, leaving 17 bases between them. There are 14 residues in the CDR3. CDR3 in amino acids: CASARNGAGDTQYF. CDR3 in DNA: TGTGCCAGCGCGAGAAACGGGGCTGGAGATACGCAGTATTTT.

This clone appeared a single time. The same CDR3 can be traced to other DNA sequences in this sample. V gene TRBV28 combines with J gene TRBJ1-3, with a tentative D call TRBD1 (6 bases). Trimming pared 2 bases from V and 0 bases from J, leaving 8 bases between. The CDR3 is 15 amino acids. Germline lookup yields CDR1 MDHEN and CDR2 SYDVKM. The CDR3 loop is CASSLGGSSGNTIYF. CDR3 sequence (DNA): TGTGCCAGCAGTTTAGGGGGCAGCTCTGGAAACACCATATATTTT.

V is TRBV14 and J is TRBJ1-2; tentatively, D is TRBD1 (5 bases). Germline lookup yields CDR1 SGHDN and CDR2 FVKESK. V was pared by 6 bases and J by 6 bases, with 17 bases between. The CDR3 is 14 amino acids. The CDR3 is CASRFSAGTHGYTF. CDR3 sequence (DNA): TGTGCCAGCAGATTCTCTGCCGGGACCCATGGCTACACCTTC.